The clone carrying this TCR beta chain has just one count. Its antigen remains unidentified. Per the germline V gene, CDR1 is MDHEN and CDR2 is SYDVKM. The CDR3 contains 16 residues. With 6 bases clipped from V and 6 bases from J, the junction kept 8 bases outside the gene matches. The entry originates in a study of siplizumab effects on memory and regulatory T cells. Study results and caveats: There appeared to be greater diversity in naive T cells than in memory cells, and naive T cells seemed major contributors to the alloresponse. No naive or memory phenotype could be assigned to roughly 75-95% of proliferating clones. Sequences below about 10^-5 frequency were poorly captured, and few alloreactive clones mapped to unstimulated subsets.

Assay: immunoSEQ multiplex PCR; the TCRdb copy retains only in-frame clones and omits some. The repertoire holds over 80,000 clones, around 94% seen once, with roughly 1.3% in the top ten. This receptor was taken from a human donor in good health. Sequences were obtained from non-Treg CD4+ T cells sorted from blood. The gene calls are TRBV28 and TRBJ2-2, with 12 bases that match TRBD2. This CDR3 is CASRTQLAGGSGELFF. The CDR3 bases are TGTGCCAGCAGGACACAACTAGCGGGAGGATCCGGGGAGCTGTTTTTT.